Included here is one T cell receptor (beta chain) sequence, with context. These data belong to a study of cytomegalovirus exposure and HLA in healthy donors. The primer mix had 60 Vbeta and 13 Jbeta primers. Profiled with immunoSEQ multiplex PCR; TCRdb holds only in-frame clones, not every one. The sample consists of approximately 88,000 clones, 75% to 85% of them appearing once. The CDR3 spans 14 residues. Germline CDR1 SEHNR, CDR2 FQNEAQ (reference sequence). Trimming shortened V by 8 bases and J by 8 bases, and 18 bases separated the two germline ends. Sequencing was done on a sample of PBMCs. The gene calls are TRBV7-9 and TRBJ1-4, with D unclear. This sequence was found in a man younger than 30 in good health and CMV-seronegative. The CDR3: CASLASGREEKLFF. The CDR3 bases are TGTGCCAGCCTTGCTAGTGGGAGGGAGGAAAAACTGTTTTTT. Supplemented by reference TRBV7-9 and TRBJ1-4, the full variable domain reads DTGVSQNPRHKITKRGQNVTFRCDPISEHNRLYWYRQTLGQGPEFLTYFQNEAQLEKSRLLSDRFSAERPKGSFSTLEIQRTEQGDSAMYLCASLASGREEKLFFGSGTQLSVL.